This T cell receptor (beta chain) appears in the sequencing data of a study of T cell repertoires in cytomegalovirus infection (dated by TCRdb to the late 2010s). With respect to the entire study: Alongside well-studied HLA-B-restricted epitopes, the peptide stimulations were aimed at recently identified HLA-C-restricted CMV epitopes, whose presentation resists viral immunomodulation. Because public TCR beta signatures pointed to carriage of CMV infection together with the matching HLA type, the HLA type of each donor mattered for the analysis.

According to the study, the label for this sample's treatment or condition signals: in vitro stimulation with specific CMV peptide epitopes to enrich CMV-specific T cells. The reads were generated on an Illumina HiSeq 1500. The raw public reads went through TCRdb reprocessing: fastp at Q25, MiXCR clone calling, in-frame beta chains kept. Rows with one shared CDR3 protein collapse into an entry with the most common genes and DNA. The sample contains 750,000 to 900,000 distinct CDR3 sequences, 25% to 35% of them found a single time. The ten largest account for approximately 14% of the sample. Details on this clonotype: No cognate antigen has been identified for it. Per-base qualities were not stored, and no clone one base away is much larger.

What the research found in general, with its limitations: The ex vivo response was dominated by HLA-C-restricted CMV-specific TCR beta clonotypes, which also provided the single most frequent clonotype in two of eight donors. Cumulative frequency of public TCR beta family members discriminated carriers of CMV infection plus the relevant HLA type in this cohort and an independent roughly 320-donor cohort.

This specimen consisted of cultured CD8+ T cells from PBMCs, obtained from culture after CMV antigen stimulation. The receptor was derived from a human donor in good health (CMV status not recorded). Some clones in this sample may be carry-over from other donors' samples.

The bases read TGTGCCAGCACCGATGGGGGACCTTTTAGCAATCAGCCCCAGCATTTT. It encodes CASTDGGPFSNQPQHF. The chain is assembled from TRBV27 and TRBJ1-5; the D gene is perhaps TRBD1, from 5 matching bases. Trimming costs V 7 bases and J 0 bases, and their ends lie 16 bases apart. The germline V gene (reference sequence) yields MNHEY for CDR1 and SMNVEV for CDR2. The CDR3 has 16 amino acids, counting the end cysteine and phenylalanine. The kept DNA is CDR3 alone, 48 bases in frame from the first base.